The present entry profiles one T cell receptor (beta chain) with its context. TCR beta CDR3 sequences were amplified from RNA transcripts. The HTBI primer set drove a first-round RT-PCR of the TCR CDR3. TCRdb re-called the multiplex PCR reads through MiXCR, storing one row per CDR3 protein. In the table there are 750,000 to 950,000 distinct CDR3 sequences, over 35% of which are singletons. The data are from a study of T cells in Graves' hyperthyroidism and ophthalmopathy. The receptor was derived from a man between 18 and 35 years old with Graves' hyperthyroidism. Sequenced sample: blood.

The CDR3 DNA follows: TGCAGTGCTAGTAGGGGACTAGCAGCGGATACGCAGTATTTT. Translating gives CSASRGLAADTQYF. V and J are TRBV20-1 and TRBJ2-3, with 9 bases matching TRBD2. Trimming removed 3 bases from V and 6 bases from J; junction bases left unmatched: 7. CDR3 size: 14 residues. Germline-derived CDR1 and CDR2 are DFQATT and SNEGSKA (reference sequence).